The next 22 T cell receptor beta chains were all read from a single sample in a study of blood T cell repertoires in COVID-19. Assay used: immunoSEQ multiplex PCR; TCRdb lists only in-frame clones, some missing. Counted here are around 210,000 clones, 70% to 85% occurring once; the ten biggest clones make up over 6.5%. Sample: peripheral blood. These receptors were obtained from an elderly woman with COVID-19, enrolled during active disease.

The chain carries TRBV7-3 and TRBJ2-2, with 9 nucleotides matching TRBD1. The CDR3 sequence is 17 residues long. Germline V gene data show CDR1 as SGHTA and CDR2 as FQGTGA. The V segment lost 1 base and the J segment 1 base; nucleotides outside the gene matches: 4. The CDR3 here is CASSLRAGQGNTGELFF. CDR3 DNA sequence: TGTGCCAGCAGCTTAAGGGCGGGACAGGGGAACACCGGGGAGCTGTTTTTT. The whole variable domain, remainder taken from reference TRBV7-3 and TRBJ2-2, is GAGVSQTPSNKVTEKGKYVELRCDPISGHTALYWYRQSLGQGPEFLIYFQGTGAADDSGLPNDRFFAVRPEGSVSTLKIQRTERGDSAVYLCASSLRAGQGNTGELFFGEGSRLTVL.

The table lists this clone with a few counts. The chain recombines TRBV19 with TRBJ1-2; D remains unclear. Between the trimmed V and J ends, which lost 4 bases and 4 bases, there was a span of 10 bases. This CDR3 spans 13 amino acids. Looked up from germline, CDR1 is LNHDA and CDR2 is SQIVND (reference sequence). CDR3 bases: TGTGCCAGTAGTACTCACCGGGGCTATGGCTACACCTTC. This sequence encodes CASSTHRGYGYTF.

J is TRBJ2-1 and V is TRBV11-2, with a tentative D call TRBD2 (5 bases). Germline V gene sequence: CDR1 SGHAT, CDR2 FQNNGV. Trimming took off 3 bases at V and 9 bases at J, with 9 bases between the two ends. CDR3 length equals 12 residues. CDR3 DNA sequence: TGTGCCAGCAGCTTTTCCGGGATTGAGCAGTTCTTC. It translates to CASSFSGIEQFF.

The rearrangement links TRBV5-1 to TRBJ1-3, with D perhaps TRBD1 (5 bases). The V and J ends lost 4 bases and 5 bases respectively, with 16 bases between them. The germline CDR1 and CDR2 sequences are SGHRS and YFSETQ. This CDR3 region has 15 residues. DNA for the CDR3: TGCGCCAGCAGCCCCACGAGGACAACCCGAAACACCATATATTTT. It yields the protein CASSPTRTTRNTIYF.

The rearrangement links TRBV12-3 or TRBV12-4 to TRBJ1-1; D unclear. The germline V and J ends were trimmed by 2 bases and 5 bases, with 9 bases remaining between them. This CDR3 has 13 amino acids. DNA for the CDR3: TGTGCCAGCAGTTTATCTTGGGAGACTGAAGCTTTCTTT. Its translation: CASSLSWETEAFF.

V usage is TRBV29-1 and J usage is TRBJ2-5; weak D call: TRBD2 (6 bases). The CDR3 has 13 amino acids. V gave up 4 bases and J gave up 1 base, with 10 bases separating them. Per germline, CDR1 SQVTM and CDR2 ANQGSEA. The CDR3 protein is CSVVPGSQETQYF. CDR3 nucleotides: TGCAGCGTTGTCCCCGGGAGCCAAGAGACCCAGTACTTC. The variable domain in full, completed from reference TRBV29-1 and TRBJ2-5, reads SAVISQKPSRDICQRGTSLTIQCQVDSQVTMMFWYRQQPGQSLTLIATANQGSEATYESGFVIDKFPISRPNLTFSTLTVSNMSPEDSSIYLCSVVPGSQETQYFGPGTRLLVL.

This chain joins TRBV6-5 and TRBJ1-4; D uncertain. V was clipped by 0 bases and J by 4 bases, with 9 bases between them. This CDR3 spans 15 amino acids. Germline CDR1 MNHEY, CDR2 SVGAGI. The DNA of the CDR3 is TGTGCCAGCAGTTACTCCCCACGGTATAATGAAAAACTGTTTTTT. This gives the protein CASSYSPRYNEKLFF.

V usage is TRBV5-1 and J usage is TRBJ1-2, with TRBD1 identical over 7 bases. The CDR3 extends over 16 amino acids. With 5 bases clipped from V and 5 bases from J, the junction kept 15 bases outside the gene matches. Germline CDR1 and CDR2: SGHRS and YFSETQ. CDR3 DNA: TGCGCCAGCAGTTGGACCCTCTCGACAGGGCCGTATGGCTACACCTTC. Amino acids: CASSWTLSTGPYGYTF.

The chain joins TRBV6-5 to TRBJ2-3; 7 positions match TRBD1. Trimming removed 6 bases from V and 8 bases from J; junction bases left unmatched: 14. Germline V gene lookup returns CDR1 MNHEY and CDR2 SVGAGI. The CDR3 sequence is 15 residues long. The CDR3 spells CASRDTGARIVTQYF. CDR3 nucleotides: TGTGCCAGCAGGGACACAGGGGCCCGAATCGTTACGCAGTATTTT.

The chain uses TRBV10-2 and TRBJ2-5; TRBD2 matches at 16 bases. In germline, CDR1 is WSHSY, CDR2 SAAADI. This CDR3 has 16 residues. The J segment lost 5 bases and the V segment lost 6 bases, leaving 6 bases of the junction unmatched. The CDR3 DNA follows: TGCGCCAGCAGCCCGGGACTAGCGGGGGGGCCCGAGACCCAGTACTTC. Protein sequence: CASSPGLAGGPETQYF.

This chain joins TRBV5-1 and TRBJ1-4; perhaps TRBD1 as D (5 bases). This CDR3 comprises 15 residues. CDR1 and CDR2 (germline): SGHRS, YFSETQ. Deletions cut 0 bases from V and 3 bases from J, with 9 bases between. The CDR3 loop is CASSLGSGPNEKLFF. CDR3 sequence (DNA): TGCGCCAGCAGCTTGGGTTCAGGGCCTAATGAAAAACTGTTTTTT.

This clone occurred a few times. J is TRBJ2-7 and V is TRBV7-5; TRBD1 is the table's D call, not checked against the DNA. TRBV7-5 is described as a pseudogene. The CDR3 runs to 13 residues. CDR3 sequence reads: CARSARGLTTEYF. The CDR3 region has the DNA TGTGCCAGAAGCGCAAGGGGGCTGACTACGGAGTACTTC.

The J gene is TRBJ1-6, the V gene TRBV2, with D maybe TRBD1 (5 bases). The germline V gene encodes CDR1 SNHLY and CDR2 FYNNEI. The CDR3 is 15 amino acids. Trimming pared 4 bases from V and 13 bases from J, leaving 20 bases between. The CDR3 DNA is TGTGCCAGCAGTGTAAGACAGCCGGCGGAATGGCCCCTCCACTTT. It translates to CASSVRQPAEWPLHF.

This clone was seen repeatedly, ten times or more. This chain links TRBV19 with TRBJ1-6; D ambiguous. The CDR3 has 14 residues. Deletions cut 2 bases from V and 8 bases from J, with 10 bases between. Germline values: CDR1 LNHDA, CDR2 SQIVND (reference sequence). In DNA, the CDR3 is TGTGCCAGTAGTATAACCGCGAGAGATTCACCCCTCCACTTT. Protein sequence: CASSITARDSPLHF. The full variable domain, rest sourced from reference TRBV19 and TRBJ1-6, is DGGITQSPKYLFRKEGQNVTLSCEQNLNHDAMYWYRQDPGQGLRLIYYSQIVNDFQKGDIAEGYSVSREKKESFPLTVTSAQKNPTAFYLCASSITARDSPLHFGNGTRLTVT.

The chain couples TRBV9 to TRBJ1-3, with D maybe TRBD1 (6 bases). The CDR3 is 15 amino acids. Per germline, CDR1 SGDLS and CDR2 YYNGEE. V lost 3 bases to trimming and J lost 4 bases, with 14 bases between them. This CDR3 is CASSDRSGEGNTIYF. CDR3 DNA sequence: TGTGCCAGCAGCGACAGATCAGGGGAAGGAAACACCATATATTTT.

The genes are TRBV2 and TRBJ2-7, with 8 bases that match TRBD1. Trimming at V came to 8 bases and at J to 4 bases, leaving 7 bases not matched to a gene. From germline, CDR1 is SNHLY and CDR2 FYNNEI. The CDR3 runs 13 residues. Here the CDR3 DNA reads TGTGCCAGCTGTTGGGACAGGATATACGAGCAGTACTTC. This sequence encodes CASCWDRIYEQYF. The variable domain in full, with the rest retrieved from reference TRBV2 and TRBJ2-7, is EPEVTQTPSHQVTQMGQEVILRCVPISNHLYFYWYRQILGQKVEFLVSFYNNEISEKSEIFDDQFSVERPDGSNFTLKIRSTKLEDSAMYFCASCWDRIYEQYFGPGTRLTVT.

This clone was found a few times. The sample holds other DNA sequences that translate to the same CDR3. V is TRBV28 and J is TRBJ1-5, with 8 bases lining up with TRBD1. CDR3 length: 16 residues. From germline, CDR1 is MDHEN and CDR2 SYDVKM. V was pared by 6 bases and J by 0 bases, with 7 bases of the junction left unmatched. The CDR3 DNA sequence: TGTGCCAGCAGCCCTGGGACAGGTTATAGCAATCAGCCCCAGCATTTT. The encoded protein is CASSPGTGYSNQPQHF.

This clone was found a few times. This sequence joins TRBV6-5 and TRBJ1-1; D is ambiguous. Trimming left V 10 bases short and J 1 base short, with 13 bases between. The CDR3 extends over 13 amino acids. The V gene's germline CDR1 is MNHEY and CDR2 SVGAGI. CDR3 amino acids: CATRLTQNTEAFF. The CDR3 DNA reads as TGTGCCACTCGGTTGACTCAGAACACTGAAGCTTTCTTT.

This rearrangement joins TRBV5-5 to TRBJ2-7, with D hard to call. The length of the CDR3 is 12 residues. Per the germline V gene, CDR1 is SGHKS and CDR2 is YYEKEE (reference sequence). Trimming removed 4 bases from V and 7 bases from J, with 12 bases in between. Here the CDR3 DNA reads TGTGCCAGCAGCCCGGCCCTGCGGGAGCAGTACTTC. Its protein product is CASSPALREQYF. The variable domain in full, with the rest retrieved from reference TRBV5-5 and TRBJ2-7, is DAGVTQSPTHLIKTRGQQVTLRCSPISGHKSVSWYQQVLGQGPQFIFQYYEKEERGRGNFPDRFSARQFPNYSSELNVNALLLGDSALYLCASSPALREQYFGPGTRLTVT.

The chain uses TRBV18 and TRBJ2-3; TRBD2 aligns across 13 bases. The CDR3 is made up of 16 amino acids. Germline-derived CDR1 and CDR2 are KGHSH and LQKENI. V shed 6 bases and J 2 bases; nucleotides not matched to a gene: 5. The CDR3 nucleotides are TGTGCCAGCTCGGGACTAGCGGGGAGACTCACAGATACGCAGTATTTT. It yields the protein CASSGLAGRLTDTQYF.

This sequence joins TRBV6-5 and TRBJ2-1; D remains unclear. The CDR3 runs 13 residues. Trimming took 3 bases from V and 4 from J, leaving 7 bases between them. Germline-derived CDR1 and CDR2 are MNHEY and SVGAGI. The CDR3: CASSYGLYNEQFF. The CDR3 bases are TGTGCCAGCAGTTATGGTCTATACAATGAGCAGTTCTTC.

J is TRBJ2-3 and V is TRBV18; maybe TRBD2 (5 bases). Germline V gene sequence: CDR1 KGHSH, CDR2 LQKENI. Trimming took 0 bases from V and 2 from J, leaving 15 bases between them. This CDR3 contains 17 residues. CDR3 protein: CASSPPRLGGSTDTQYF. CDR3 nucleotides: TGTGCCAGCTCACCACCGAGGCTTGGCGGGTCCACAGATACGCAGTATTTT.